This T cell receptor beta chain was recorded in a study of T cell responses to AZD1222 COVID-19 vaccine. The CDR3 totals 14 residues. V dropped 0 bases and J dropped 10 bases, with 13 bases sitting between them. Germline V gives CDR1 GTSNPN, CDR2 SVGIG (reference sequence). This clone is a singleton in its sample. Here immunoSEQ multiplex PCR was the method, and the copy in TCRdb shows in-frame clones only, minus some. The table lists 75,000 to 95,000 clones, roughly 85% of them singletons. The TCR sequence derives from an adult in good health. The chain combines TRBV30 with TRBJ1-6; D gene unclear. The specimen was peripheral blood, collected on day 0 of AZD1222 vaccination. CDR3 in amino acids: CAWSVLFGESPLHF. CDR3 DNA sequence: TGTGCCTGGAGTGTATTATTTGGGGAGTCACCCCTCCACTTT. Looking up the rest from reference TRBV30 and TRBJ1-6 gives the full variable domain: SQTIHQWPATLVQPVGSPLSLECTVEGTSNPNLYWYRQAAGRGLQLLFYSVGIGQISSEVPQNLSASRPQDRQFILSSKKLLLSDSGFYLCAWSVLFGESPLHFGNGTRLTVT.